These 5 T cell receptor beta chains came from one sample sequenced in a study of blood T cell repertoires in COVID-19. Only in-frame clones appear in the TCRdb table, and some are missing; sequencing was by immunoSEQ multiplex PCR. The sample records some 380,000 clones, 70% to 90% being singletons. The material sequenced was PBMCs or T cells enriched from blood (not recorded which). The receptors shown here come from a young man who had recovered from COVID-19.

This clone has just a few counts. The chain combines TRBV6-5 with TRBJ1-1; 7 positions match TRBD1. From germline, CDR1 is MNHEY and CDR2 SVGAGI. This CDR3 contains 15 residues. Germline trimming cut 2 bases from V and 7 bases from J; bases unmatched to any gene: 10. For the CDR3, the DNA is TGTGCCAGCAGTTACCCAACAGGGGCCGGAGGTGAAGCTTTCTTT. Protein product: CASSYPTGAGGEAFF.

The genes are TRBV3-1 (or the pseudogene TRBV3-2) and TRBJ1-4; D gene ambiguous. V dropped 1 base and J dropped 6 bases, with 12 bases sitting between them. The germline CDR1 and CDR2 sequences are LGHDT and YNNKEL (reference sequence). This CDR3 has 15 amino acids. CDR3 DNA sequence: TGTGCCAGCAGCCAAGGAGGGTCAATCGATGAAAAACTGTTTTTT. Amino acids: CASSQGGSIDEKLFF.

The chain combines TRBV19 with TRBJ1-5, with a weak D call TRBD1 (6 bases). The CDR3 loop spans 14 amino acids. Trimming pared 5 bases from V and 5 bases from J, leaving 13 bases between. Germline CDR1 LNHDA, CDR2 SQIVND (reference sequence). CDR3 in DNA: TGTGCCAGTAGTTTGGGGGCACCTCATCAGCCCCAGCATTTT. Protein: CASSLGAPHQPQHF.

This sequence joins TRBV19 and TRBJ2-1, with D possibly matching TRBD1 (5 bases). V was clipped by 0 bases and J by 9 bases, with 15 bases between them. Germline CDR1 and CDR2: LNHDA and SQIVND (reference sequence). The CDR3 length is 15 residues. For the CDR3, the DNA is TGTGCCAGTAGTATAGAGGTCTCAGGGTTGGGTGAGCAGTTCTTC. Translated, it gives CASSIEVSGLGEQFF.

The chain recombines TRBV2 with TRBJ1-6; 9 nucleotides align to TRBD1. V trimming: 8 bases; J trimming: 7 bases; junction bases outside the gene matches: 6. The CDR3 extends over 14 amino acids. Germline values: CDR1 SNHLY, CDR2 FYNNEI. The CDR3 DNA reads as TGTGCCAGCCTGGGACAGGGAGGGAATTCACCCCTCCACTTT. Residues: CASLGQGGNSPLHF. The full variable domain, completed using reference TRBV2 and TRBJ1-6, is EPEVTQTPSHQVTQMGQEVILRCVPISNHLYFYWYRQILGQKVEFLVSFYNNEISEKSEIFDDQFSVERPDGSNFTLKIRSTKLEDSAMYFCASLGQGGNSPLHFGNGTRLTVT.